This T cell receptor beta chain is drawn from a study of shared clonotypes between healthy human individuals (dated by TCRdb to the early 2020s). About the study as a whole: The cohort comprised two women and a few men aged 18 to 49 years. Blood TCR repertoires of 5 or 6 healthy adults were deeply sequenced to estimate repertoire size and the extent of clonotype sharing between individuals. To increase sequencing depth and limit assay-specific biases, TCR repertoire library preparation and sequencing were carried out by different laboratories using diverse techniques. Between about 0.85 and 9.5 billion PBMCs per donor were obtained by leukapheresis.

Using the deep immunoSEQ assay, multiplex PCR amplified TCR CDR3 regions from genomic DNA. For each cell subset, the extracted genomic DNA was distributed evenly across all wells of several immunoSEQ 96-well plates, and each plate served as one replicate. For unsorted PBMC, each replicate PCR was loaded with approximately 320 ng genomic DNA, equivalent to roughly 33,000 T cell genomes. Ten immunoSEQ deep assay plates were used to sequence the unsorted PBMC genomic DNA. Purified libraries were quantified with a Qubit 3.0 fluorometer, sized on a Bioanalyzer 2100, and re-quantified with the KAPA Library Quantification kit. Every immunoSEQ 96-well plate was sequenced on a dedicated single-read 150-cycle Illumina NextSeq 550 flow cell. The authors processed their data as follows. The immunoSEQ output contained only junctional sequences without quality scores, so filtering could not match that applied to full-length reads. Sequences were annotated with PyIR, a Python wrapper for IgBLAST v1.9, and V/J genes and CDR3 were assigned using IMGT germline references. Reads with weak V/J assignments (E-value above 1e-6), missing CDR3, stop codons, out-of-frame junctions, or ambiguous translated residues were removed. V3J clonotypes were defined as sequences sharing an identical inferred V gene, J gene, and CDR3 amino acid sequence. The percentage overlap between two repertoires was calculated by dividing the number of shared unique clonotypes by the size of the smaller repertoire. RTK rarefaction, the Chao1 estimator, and Recon v2.1 estimates of unobserved clonotypes were used to assess repertoire richness. The table was pulled from immuneACCESS by TCRdb, which kept in-frame rearrangements only. Such tables lose some clones; where checked, under half of the loss comes from unresolved V genes, and the rest has no known cause. D and trimming were read from the DNA, whereas the V and J calls and clone size are those reported in that table. The sample has hundreds of thousands of clones on record, around 81% of them singletons. The ten largest clonotypes hold around 12% of the sample.

Summary of the overall study and its limitations: Pairwise subsampling led to the expectation that sequencing depth would affect the degree of clonotype sharing among donors. Because the study included a small number of donors, the genetic and exposure-history diversity represented was limited. Only blood was sampled, and tissue TCR repertoires likely differ from those in blood.

Healthy HIV-negative adults with no recently reported acute infections or vaccinations were included as donors. Every donor was a Caucasian adult residing in Nashville, Tennessee, USA. For unsorted samples, roughly 86 million PBMCs were counted and genomic DNA was extracted with the QIAamp DNA Blood Mini kit. Blood was collected by leukapheresis, and PBMCs were isolated by Ficoll-Histopaque density gradient centrifugation and then cryopreserved in liquid nitrogen vapor phase. The CDR3 goes from the cysteine to the phenylalanine over 15 residues. The sequence is cut down to CDR3 DNA, 45 bases in frame from base 1. The CDR1 and CDR2 encoded by the germline V gene are SGHRS and YFSETQ. Worth noting for this clone: Its antigen target is currently unknown. Base qualities were left out, and no much larger clone turns up one base away.

The TCR comes from a woman between 40 and 50 years old in good health. Some clones in this sample may be carry-over from other donors' samples. Sequencing input: PBMCs. Rearrangement joined TRBV5-1 to TRBJ2-5; the D gene lacks a confident call. The DNA matches TRBJ2-7 better at its end, which makes the J call doubtful. The CDR3 protein sequence reads: CASSLDLTSTYEQYF. DNA sequence: TGCGCCAGCAGCTTGGATCTGACGTCAACCTACGAGCAGTACTTC.